A selection of T cell receptor beta chains follows, all from one sample in a study of OX40 agonist ivuxolimab in advanced cancers. Measured with immunoSEQ multiplex PCR; TCRdb has only the in-frame clones, and not every one. The data contain tens of thousands of clones, almost 95% of them singletons. This specimen was CD4+ or CD8+ T cells sorted from blood, taken in a trial of the OX40 agonist ivuxolimab. These receptors came from an adult with an advanced solid tumor such as melanoma, head and neck, liver or kidney cancer. The CDR3 runs from the conserved cysteine through the conserved F or W. Each record gives: D gene, V gene, J gene, CDR3 DNA, CDR3 protein. A D gene is named only where the DNA matches it firmly.

d_call: NA; v_call: TRBV11-2; j_call: TRBJ1-1; cdr3_nt: TGTGCCAGCAGCTCCACGGACCTGGAGCTCCGAGCTTTCTTT; cdr3_aa: CASSSTDLELRAFF
d_call: TRBD2; v_call: TRBV2; j_call: TRBJ2-3; cdr3_nt: TGTGCCAGCAGTTATGGCGGGAGGGGGACAGATACGCAGTATTTT; cdr3_aa: CASSYGGRGTDTQYF
d_call: NA; v_call: TRBV6-6; j_call: TRBJ2-1; cdr3_nt: TGTGCCAGCATAAGGGACGGAGGTACCAACAATGAGCAGTTCTTC; cdr3_aa: CASIRDGGTNNEQFF
d_call: NA; v_call: TRBV5-6; j_call: TRBJ1-2; cdr3_nt: TGTGCCAGCAGCTCAATGGACACCTACTATGGCTACACCTTC; cdr3_aa: CASSSMDTYYGYTF
d_call: NA; v_call: TRBV4-2; j_call: TRBJ1-1; cdr3_nt: TGTGCCAGCAGCCAAGCATATACAGGAAATGCGAACACTGAAGCTTTCTTT; cdr3_aa: CASSQAYTGNANTEAFF
d_call: NA; v_call: TRBV14; j_call: TRBJ1-2; cdr3_nt: TGTGCCAGCAGCCAAGATTCGCGACTACGGACCTTC; cdr3_aa: CASSQDSRLRTF
d_call: NA; v_call: TRBV21-1; j_call: TRBJ2-1; cdr3_nt: TGTGCCAGCAGCGAGGGACTAGCGGGTCTGTCCTACAATGAGCAGTTCTTC; cdr3_aa: CASSEGLAGLSYNEQFF
d_call: TRBD2; v_call: TRBV15; j_call: TRBJ2-3; cdr3_nt: TGTGCCACCAGTCCCCCTAGCGGGAGGACAGATACGCAGTATTTT; cdr3_aa: CATSPPSGRTDTQYF
d_call: NA; v_call: TRBV6-1; j_call: TRBJ1-5; cdr3_nt: TGTGCCAGCAGTGAATTATTAAGATTGGGGGCGGCCGGGAATCAGCCCCAGCATTTT; cdr3_aa: CASSELLRLGAAGNQPQHF
d_call: NA; v_call: TRBV7-9; j_call: TRBJ1-3; cdr3_nt: TGTGCCAGCAGCTTAGCGCTAATGGGGGGGACCTCTGGAAACACCATATATTTT; cdr3_aa: CASSLALMGGTSGNTIYF
d_call: TRBD2; v_call: TRBV19; j_call: TRBJ2-7; cdr3_nt: TGTGCCAGTAGTAGTATGGCGGGAGGGGGATACGAGCAGTACTTC; cdr3_aa: CASSSMAGGGYEQYF